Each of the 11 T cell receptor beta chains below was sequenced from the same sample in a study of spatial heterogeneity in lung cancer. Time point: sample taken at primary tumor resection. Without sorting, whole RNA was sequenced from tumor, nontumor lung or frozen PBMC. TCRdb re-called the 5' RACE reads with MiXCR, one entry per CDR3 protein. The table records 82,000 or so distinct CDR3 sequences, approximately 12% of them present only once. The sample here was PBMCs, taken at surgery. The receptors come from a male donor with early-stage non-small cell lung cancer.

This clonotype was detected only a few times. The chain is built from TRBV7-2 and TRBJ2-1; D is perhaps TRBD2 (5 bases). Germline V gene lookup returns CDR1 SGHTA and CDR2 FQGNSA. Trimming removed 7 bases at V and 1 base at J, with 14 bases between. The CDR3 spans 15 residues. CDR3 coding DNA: TGTGCCAGCACCCTGGCCCCGGGATCCTACAATGAGCAGTTCTTC. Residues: CASTLAPGSYNEQFF.

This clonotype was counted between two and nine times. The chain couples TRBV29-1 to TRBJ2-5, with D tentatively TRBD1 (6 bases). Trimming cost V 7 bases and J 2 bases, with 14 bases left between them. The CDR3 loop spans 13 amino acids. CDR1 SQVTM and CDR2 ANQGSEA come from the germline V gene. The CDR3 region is CSASRQDQETQYF. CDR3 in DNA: TGCAGCGCCTCCCGACAGGATCAAGAGACCCAGTACTTC.

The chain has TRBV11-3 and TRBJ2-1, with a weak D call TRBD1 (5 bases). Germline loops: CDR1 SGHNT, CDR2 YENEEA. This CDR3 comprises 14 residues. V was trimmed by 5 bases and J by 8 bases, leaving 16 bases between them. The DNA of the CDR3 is TGTGCCAGCAGCCCCCGTGGGGCCCTGGATGAGCAGTTCTTC. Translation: CASSPRGALDEQFF.

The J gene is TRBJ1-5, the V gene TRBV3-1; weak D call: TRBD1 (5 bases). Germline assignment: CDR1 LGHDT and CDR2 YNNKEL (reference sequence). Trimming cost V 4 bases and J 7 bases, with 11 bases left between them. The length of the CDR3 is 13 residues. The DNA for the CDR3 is TGTGCCAGCAGCCGGGGGAGAGAACAGCCCCAGCATTTT. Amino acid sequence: CASSRGREQPQHF.

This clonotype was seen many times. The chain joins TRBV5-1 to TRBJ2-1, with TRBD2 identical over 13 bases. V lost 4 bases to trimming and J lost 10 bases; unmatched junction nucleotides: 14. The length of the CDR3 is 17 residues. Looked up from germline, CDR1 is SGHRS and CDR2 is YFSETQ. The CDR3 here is CASSIGLLAGGPEEQFF. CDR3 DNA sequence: TGCGCCAGCAGCATAGGATTACTAGCGGGAGGGCCGGAGGAGCAGTTCTTC.

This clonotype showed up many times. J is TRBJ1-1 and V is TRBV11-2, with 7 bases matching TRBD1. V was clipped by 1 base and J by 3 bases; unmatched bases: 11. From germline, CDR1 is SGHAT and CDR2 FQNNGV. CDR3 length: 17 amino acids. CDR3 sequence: CASSLGRVTGLDTEAFF. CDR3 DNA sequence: TGTGCCAGCAGCTTAGGTAGAGTGACAGGGCTGGACACTGAAGCTTTCTTT.

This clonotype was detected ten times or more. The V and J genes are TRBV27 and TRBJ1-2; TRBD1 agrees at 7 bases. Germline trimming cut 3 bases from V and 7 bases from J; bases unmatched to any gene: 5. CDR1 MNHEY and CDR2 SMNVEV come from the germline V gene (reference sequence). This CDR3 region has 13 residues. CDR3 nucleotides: TGTGCCAGCAGTTTCGGGACAGCATTTGGCTACACCTTC. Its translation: CASSFGTAFGYTF.

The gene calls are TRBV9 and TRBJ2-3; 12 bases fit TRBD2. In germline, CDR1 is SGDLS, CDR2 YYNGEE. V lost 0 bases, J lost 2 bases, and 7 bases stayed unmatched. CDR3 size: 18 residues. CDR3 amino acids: CASSVGLAGGLPTDTQYF. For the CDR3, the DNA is TGTGCCAGCAGCGTAGGGCTAGCGGGAGGGCTTCCCACAGATACGCAGTATTTT.

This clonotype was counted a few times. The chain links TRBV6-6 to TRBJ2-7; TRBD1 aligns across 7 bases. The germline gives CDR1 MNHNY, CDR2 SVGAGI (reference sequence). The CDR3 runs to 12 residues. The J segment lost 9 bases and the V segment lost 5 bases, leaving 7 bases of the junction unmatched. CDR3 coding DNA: TGTGCCAGCAGTCCAAGACAGGGAGTGCAGTACTTC. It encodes CASSPRQGVQYF.

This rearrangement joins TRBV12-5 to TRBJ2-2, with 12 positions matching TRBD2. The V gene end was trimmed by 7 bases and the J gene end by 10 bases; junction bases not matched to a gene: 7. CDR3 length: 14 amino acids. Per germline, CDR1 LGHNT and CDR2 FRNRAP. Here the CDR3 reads CASAPGLAGEELFF. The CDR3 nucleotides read TGTGCTAGTGCTCCGGGACTAGCGGGCGAGGAGCTGTTTTTT.

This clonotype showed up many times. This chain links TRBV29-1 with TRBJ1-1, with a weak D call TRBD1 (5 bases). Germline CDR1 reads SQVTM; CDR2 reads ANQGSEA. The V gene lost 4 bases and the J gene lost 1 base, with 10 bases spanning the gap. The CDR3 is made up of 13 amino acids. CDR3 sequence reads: CSVGQGGNTEAFF. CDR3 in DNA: TGCAGCGTTGGGCAGGGAGGGAACACTGAAGCTTTCTTT.